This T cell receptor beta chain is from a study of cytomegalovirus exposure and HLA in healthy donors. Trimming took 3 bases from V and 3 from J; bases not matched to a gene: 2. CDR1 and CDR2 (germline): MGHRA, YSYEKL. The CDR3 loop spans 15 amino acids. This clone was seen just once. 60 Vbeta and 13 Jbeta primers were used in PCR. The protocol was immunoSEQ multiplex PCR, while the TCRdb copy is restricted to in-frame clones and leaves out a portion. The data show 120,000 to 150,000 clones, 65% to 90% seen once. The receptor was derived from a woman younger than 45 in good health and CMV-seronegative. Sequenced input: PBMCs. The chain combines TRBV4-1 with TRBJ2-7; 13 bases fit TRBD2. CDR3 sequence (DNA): TGCGCCAGCAGCCATCGGACTAGCGGGAGCTACGAGCAGTACTTC. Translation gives CASSHRTSGSYEQYF.